The present T cell receptor beta chain was sequenced within a study of cytomegalovirus exposure and HLA in healthy donors. As concerns this clone: What it binds is unknown.

General study points: A few of the chains that were CMV-associated were confirmed in vitro to be specific for CMV antigens.

Sequencing was performed with immunoSEQ multiplex PCR; in TCRdb, only in-frame clones are kept and a portion is missing. The table records about 250,000 clones, more than 75% of them present only once. This TCR was sampled from a man aged 18 to 30 in good health and CMV-seropositive. Sequenced: PBMCs.

The CDR3 DNA reads as TGTGCCAGGGCTACAGAGGCGAACACTGAAGCTTTCTTT. This gives the protein CARATEANTEAFF. J is TRBJ1-1 and V is TRBV2; no clear D gene. The CDR3 runs to 13 residues. Per germline, CDR1 SNHLY and CDR2 FYNNEI. V lost 9 bases and J lost 1, with 12 bases in between. Variable domain in full (rest from reference TRBV2 and TRBJ1-1): EPEVTQTPSHQVTQMGQEVILRCVPISNHLYFYWYRQILGQKVEFLVSFYNNEISEKSEIFDDQFSVERPDGSNFTLKIRSTKLEDSAMYFCARATEANTEAFFGQGTRLTVV.